The 20 T cell receptor beta chains given below trace back to one sample, sequenced in a study of cytomegalovirus exposure and HLA in healthy donors. Vbeta (60) and Jbeta (13) primers were used in the PCR. The data were produced by immunoSEQ multiplex PCR, yet TCRdb's version contains in-frame clones alone and is incomplete. The sample holds roughly 130,000 clones, 70% to 80% seen once. Input material: PBMCs. These receptors were collected from a woman between 50 and 59 years old in good health and CMV-seropositive.

The chain joins TRBV7-8 to TRBJ2-7, with 12 bases fitting TRBD1. The CDR3 consists of 14 residues. CDR1 SGHVS and CDR2 FQNEAQ come from the germline V gene. Trimming at V came to 5 bases and at J to 2 bases, leaving 1 base not matched to a gene. The CDR3 bases are TGTGCCAGCAGCGGGGACAGGGGGCCCTACGAGCAGTACTTC. Residues: CASSGDRGPYEQYF.

The sample holds one count of this clone. In DNA form, the CDR3 reads TGTGCCAGCAGCCGAGACATTAACGAGCAGTACTTC. Its translation: CASSRDINEQYF. The chain combines TRBV7-9 with TRBJ2-7, with D unclear. Germline V lookup: CDR1 SEHNR, CDR2 FQNEAQ (reference sequence). This CDR3 contains 12 residues. Trimming removed 5 bases at V and 5 bases at J, with 10 bases between.

This chain links TRBV6-1 with TRBJ1-6, with unresolved D. The CDR3 is made up of 14 amino acids. Trimming removed 10 bases at V and 6 bases at J, with 16 bases between. Germline V gene sequence: CDR1 MNHNS, CDR2 SASEGT. As DNA, the CDR3 is TGTGCCACGTTGACTGGAGCCCCTAATTCACCCCTCCACTTT. This encodes CATLTGAPNSPLHF.

This sequence joins TRBV27 and TRBJ1-1; 8 bases align to TRBD1. V dropped 6 bases and J dropped 3; count of bases not matched to a gene: 12. Germline V gene lookup returns CDR1 MNHEY and CDR2 SMNVEV (reference sequence). The CDR3 runs 16 residues. CDR3 coding DNA: TGTGCCAGCAGACAGGGACAGGTAAGGAGGGACACTGAAGCTTTCTTT. Encoded protein: CASRQGQVRRDTEAFF.

This chain connects TRBV12-5 to TRBJ2-2; TRBD2 matches 8 bases. Trimming removed 8 bases from V and 5 bases from J; junction bases left unmatched: 4. Germline-derived CDR1 and CDR2 are LGHNT and FRNRAP. This CDR3 has 13 residues. The DNA for the CDR3 is TGTGCTAGTCGGGAGGGGGAAACCGGGGAGCTGTTTTTT. The encoded protein is CASREGETGELFF.

The gene calls are TRBV4-3 and TRBJ2-7; 11 positions match TRBD1. The J segment lost 5 bases and the V segment lost 0 bases, leaving 12 bases of the junction unmatched. Germline loops: CDR1 LGHNA, CDR2 YSLEER. This CDR3 has 18 residues. CDR3: CASSQDSHSGTGGDEQYF. For the CDR3, the DNA is TGCGCCAGCAGCCAAGATTCCCATTCGGGGACAGGGGGAGACGAGCAGTACTTC.

This clone was detected a few times. The V and J genes are TRBV28 and TRBJ2-1; 13 nucleotides agree with TRBD2. Germline V CDR1 and CDR2: MDHEN, SYDVKM. After removal of 4 bases from V and 5 bases from J, the junction contained 5 bases not matched to a gene. The CDR3 is 16 amino acids. The DNA of the CDR3 is TGTGCCAGCAGTTCGGGACTAGCGGGGTATAACAATGAGCAGTTCTTC. Encoded protein: CASSSGLAGYNNEQFF.

The genes are TRBV6-6 and TRBJ1-5; D might be TRBD1 (5 bases). The V and J ends lost 5 bases and 0 bases respectively, with 14 bases between them. Germline V gives CDR1 MNHNY, CDR2 SVGAGI (reference sequence). CDR3 length equals 16 residues. The CDR3 loop reads CASSLRGVLSNQPQHF. CDR3 nucleotide sequence: TGTGCCAGCAGTCTCCGGGGGGTACTTAGCAATCAGCCCCAGCATTTT.

V is TRBV9 and J is TRBJ2-3; 8 positions match TRBD2. Trimming cost V 3 bases and J 5 bases; bases outside gene matches: 8. Germline V gives CDR1 SGDLS, CDR2 YYNGEE. The CDR3 length is 15 residues. CDR3 sequence: CASSADGGGIDTQYF. DNA for the CDR3: TGTGCCAGCAGCGCCGACGGGGGGGGAATAGATACGCAGTATTTT.

The chain has TRBV5-1 and TRBJ2-5, with D uncertain. The V end lost 1 base, the J end lost 5 bases, and 12 bases lay between the germline ends. Germline-derived CDR1 and CDR2 are SGHRS and YFSETQ. The CDR3 length is 14 residues. DNA for the CDR3: TGCGCCAGCAGCTTGAGATCCGGAGAGGAGACCCAGTACTTC. Amino acids: CASSLRSGEETQYF.

This clone was counted a single time. V gene TRBV9 combines with J gene TRBJ2-3, with 15 bases matching TRBD2. CDR1 is SGDLS and CDR2 is YYNGEE in the germline V gene. The CDR3 has 19 residues. Unmatched junction bases numbered 7, after V lost 0 bases and J lost 2 bases. CDR3 sequence: CASSVGRGTSGGYTDTQYF. CDR3 DNA: TGTGCCAGCAGCGTAGGAAGAGGGACTAGCGGGGGGTACACAGATACGCAGTATTTT.

This sequence joins TRBV2 and TRBJ2-3; 7 positions agree with TRBD1. V trimming: 10 bases; J trimming: 5 bases; junction bases outside the gene matches: 6. CDR1 is SNHLY, CDR2 FYNNEI, per germline. This CDR3 is 12 amino acids long. The CDR3 DNA reads as TGTGCCATAGGACAGGCGGAAGATACGCAGTATTTT. It encodes CAIGQAEDTQYF.

V usage is TRBV2 and J usage is TRBJ2-3; 7 bases fit TRBD1. From germline, CDR1 is SNHLY and CDR2 FYNNEI. V gave up 6 bases and J gave up 2 bases; unmatched junction bases: 5. The CDR3 runs 14 residues. CDR3 DNA: TGTGCCAGCAGCCAGAGGGGGCCCACAGATACGCAGTATTTT. Translated, it gives CASSQRGPTDTQYF. Supplemented by reference TRBV2 and TRBJ2-3, the full variable domain reads EPEVTQTPSHQVTQMGQEVILRCVPISNHLYFYWYRQILGQKVEFLVSFYNNEISEKSEIFDDQFSVERPDGSNFTLKIRSTKLEDSAMYFCASSQRGPTDTQYFGPGTRLTVL.

The chain is built from TRBV4-1 and TRBJ2-7; 12 bases align to TRBD2. The germline V gene encodes CDR1 MGHRA and CDR2 YSYEKL. The CDR3 runs 17 residues. Losses at the gene ends were 0 bases for V and 2 bases for J; bases not matched to a gene: 5. The CDR3: CASSQDLASGGAYEQYF. CDR3 in DNA: TGCGCCAGCAGCCAAGATCTCGCTAGCGGGGGGGCCTACGAGCAGTACTTC.

This clone was observed a few times. The chain has TRBV4-1 and TRBJ1-4, with a weak D call TRBD1 (6 bases). Germline V gene sequence: CDR1 MGHRA, CDR2 YSYEKL. The CDR3 consists of 17 residues. V lost 2 bases and J 6 bases, leaving 19 bases between the germline ends. CDR3 region: CASSQYPGRSGDEKLFF. CDR3 coding DNA: TGCGCCAGCAGCCAATATCCCGGTCGCTCAGGGGATGAAAAACTGTTTTTT.

V and J are TRBV30 and TRBJ2-1; 8 nucleotides align to TRBD2. V lost 4 bases, J lost 10 bases, and 15 bases stayed unmatched. The CDR3 has 15 amino acids. Germline lookup yields CDR1 GTSNPN and CDR2 SVGIG (reference sequence). This chain's CDR3 is CAWTGGTRGNPEQFF. CDR3 DNA sequence: TGTGCCTGGACTGGGGGGACTAGGGGGAACCCCGAGCAGTTCTTC.

This clone was seen a few times. This chain links TRBV15 with TRBJ2-1, with 7 bases aligning to TRBD2. Germline V CDR1 and CDR2: LNHNV, YYDKDF (reference sequence). Unmatched junction bases numbered 8, after V lost 2 bases and J lost 4 bases. The CDR3 extends over 16 amino acids. CDR3: CATSRLNRTRYNEQFF. The CDR3 bases are TGTGCCACCAGCAGATTAAACAGGACTAGATACAATGAGCAGTTCTTC.

This rearrangement joins TRBV7-8 to TRBJ1-5; tentatively, D is TRBD1 (6 bases). Trimming took 5 bases from V and 4 from J, leaving 15 bases between them. Germline assignment: CDR1 SGHVS and CDR2 FQNEAQ. The CDR3 totals 15 residues. The CDR3 DNA is TGTGCCAGCAGCCAGATGACAGGACGAAATCAGCCCCAGCATTTT. Its protein product is CASSQMTGRNQPQHF.

The rearrangement links TRBV7-2 to TRBJ2-1, with TRBD2 identical over 8 bases. Trimming removed 2 bases from V and 7 bases from J; junction bases left unmatched: 10. CDR1 and CDR2 (germline): SGHTA, FQGNSA. The CDR3 has 16 amino acids. The CDR3 spells CASSLLISGVGNEQFF. The CDR3, as DNA: TGTGCCAGCAGCTTATTGATTAGCGGGGTCGGTAATGAGCAGTTCTTC.

The table lists this clone with a few counts. The rearrangement joins TRBV6-1 to TRBJ1-2; 8 positions match TRBD1. V shed 4 bases, J shed 5 bases, and the junction held 6 bases outside the gene matches. Per the germline V gene, CDR1 is MNHNS and CDR2 is SASEGT. The CDR3 has 14 amino acids. The CDR3 DNA sequence: TGTGCCAGCAGTGTGGACAGGGACAATTATGGCTACACCTTC. It is translated as CASSVDRDNYGYTF.